Presented here are 24 T cell receptor beta chains from one specimen sequenced in a study of T cell responses to AZD1222 COVID-19 vaccine. The data were produced by immunoSEQ multiplex PCR, yet TCRdb's version contains in-frame clones alone and is incomplete. Of approximately 120,000 clones listed, nearly 90% were seen once; the top ten hold 4.5% to 7%. The sequencing here drew on peripheral blood, taken 28 days after the second AZD1222 dose. The receptors shown here come from an adult who received the AZD1222 COVID-19 vaccine.

The chain couples TRBV2 to TRBJ2-7, with a tentative D call TRBD1 (6 bases). CDR3 length equals 12 residues. Trimming cost V 7 bases and J 2 bases, with 9 bases left between them. The germline V gene has CDR1 SNHLY and CDR2 FYNNEI. Here the CDR3 reads CASTGQPYEQYF. The DNA for the CDR3 is TGTGCCAGCACCGGACAGCCCTACGAGCAGTACTTC. The whole variable domain, remainder taken from reference TRBV2 and TRBJ2-7, is EPEVTQTPSHQVTQMGQEVILRCVPISNHLYFYWYRQILGQKVEFLVSFYNNEISEKSEIFDDQFSVERPDGSNFTLKIRSTKLEDSAMYFCASTGQPYEQYFGPGTRLTVT.

The chain uses TRBV7-2 and TRBJ2-1; TRBD2 aligns across 7 bases. Germline lookup yields CDR1 SGHTA and CDR2 FQGNSA. V lost 1 base, J lost 2 bases, and 8 bases stayed unmatched. The CDR3 has 17 amino acids. The CDR3, as DNA: TGTGCCAGCAGCTTAGAGGGGCGAGCGGGGCCCTACAATGAGCAGTTCTTC. Protein product: CASSLEGRAGPYNEQFF.

The V gene is TRBV19, the J gene TRBJ1-5; perhaps TRBD1 as D (5 bases). V lost 8 bases to trimming and J lost 7 bases, with 21 bases between them. In germline, CDR1 is LNHDA, CDR2 SQIVND (reference sequence). The CDR3 is made up of 15 amino acids. The CDR3 coding sequence is TGTGCCAGTGCCACCCCCATGGGGGGGTACCAGCCCCAGCATTTT. It encodes CASATPMGGYQPQHF.

This chain uses TRBV7-2 with TRBJ2-3; TRBD2 matches 14 bases. The ends lost 1 base at V and 6 bases at J; junction bases unmatched: 0. The CDR3 has 15 residues. CDR1 and CDR2 (germline): SGHTA, FQGNSA. The DNA of the CDR3 is TGTGCCAGCAGCTTAGGACTAGCGGGGGGGGATACGCAGTATTTT. This encodes CASSLGLAGGDTQYF.

The chain carries TRBV5-8 and TRBJ1-5, with D uncertain. Between the trimmed V and J ends, which lost 3 bases and 5 bases, there was a span of 18 bases. Germline V gene lookup returns CDR1 SGHTS and CDR2 YDEGEE. This CDR3 is 16 amino acids long. The CDR3 DNA reads as TGTGCCAGCAGCTCCCGGGCCCTATCGGAGCATCAGCCCCAGCATTTT. It yields the protein CASSSRALSEHQPQHF.

The chain combines TRBV10-3 with TRBJ2-7; D may be TRBD2 (5 bases). The CDR3 has 15 residues. Per germline, CDR1 ENHRY and CDR2 SYGVKD. Between the trimmed V and J ends, which lost 0 bases and 0 bases, there was a span of 9 bases. CDR3 in amino acids: CAISESLGSSYEQYF. The CDR3 DNA sequence: TGTGCCATCAGTGAGTCTCTAGGGAGCTCCTACGAGCAGTACTTC.

The chain has TRBV4-2 and TRBJ2-5; 11 nucleotides agree with TRBD2. Germline CDR1 and CDR2: LGHNA and YNFKEQ. CDR3 size: 15 residues. J was trimmed by 5 bases and V by 1 base; bases with no gene match: 3. In nucleotides, the CDR3 is TGTGCCAGCAGCCAAGTACTAGCGGGGGAGGAGACCCAGTACTTC. Translated: CASSQVLAGEETQYF.

This chain connects TRBV10-1 to TRBJ2-1, with TRBD1 matching over 9 bases. J gave up 8 bases and V 9 bases, and 8 bases lay outside the gene matches. This CDR3 has 13 amino acids. Germline V gene data show CDR1 as WNHNN and CDR2 as SYGVQD (reference sequence). DNA for the CDR3: TGCGCCAGTGGGGGACAGGGCTTTTATGAGCAGTTCTTC. Residues: CASGGQGFYEQFF.

The rearrangement links TRBV5-1 to TRBJ1-6; D not resolved. The CDR3 runs to 14 residues. Germline V CDR1 and CDR2: SGHRS, YFSETQ. Trimming pared 0 bases from V and 14 bases from J, leaving 15 bases between. In nucleotides, the CDR3 is TGCGCCAGCAGCTTGGTCGCTGGCGAGATCACCCTCCACTTT. Protein: CASSLVAGEITLHF. Looking up the rest from reference TRBV5-1 and TRBJ1-6 gives the full variable domain: KAGVTQTPRYLIKTRGQQVTLSCSPISGHRSVSWYQQTPGQGLQFLFEYFSETQRNKGNFPGRFSGRQFSNSRSEMNVSTLELGDSALYLCASSLVAGEITLHFGNGTRLTVT.

The gene calls are TRBV2 and TRBJ2-7; D remains ambiguous. Trimming cost V 2 bases and J 5 bases, with 4 bases left between them. The CDR3 length is 11 residues. Per germline, CDR1 SNHLY and CDR2 FYNNEI. The chain's CDR3 is CASSEYHEQYF. The CDR3 DNA follows: TGTGCCAGCAGTGAATACCACGAGCAGTACTTC.

The chain links TRBV29-1 to TRBJ1-5, with D uncertain. Germline V lookup: CDR1 SQVTM, CDR2 ANQGSEA. With 3 bases removed from V and 0 bases from J, the gap between germline ends came to 6 bases. This CDR3 has 13 residues. This CDR3 is CSVDWISNQPQHF. The CDR3 DNA reads TGCAGCGTTGACTGGATTAGCAATCAGCCCCAGCATTTT.

This chain uses TRBV5-4 with TRBJ1-6, with D possibly being TRBD1 (5 bases). The CDR3 loop spans 14 amino acids. The germline V gene encodes CDR1 SGHNT and CDR2 YYREEE (reference sequence). The V and J ends lost 0 bases and 10 bases respectively, with 11 bases between them. The CDR3 region is CASSLEGARSPLHF. DNA for the CDR3: TGTGCCAGCAGCTTGGAAGGGGCCCGCTCACCCCTCCACTTT.

The chain couples TRBV3-1 (or the pseudogene TRBV3-2) to TRBJ1-2; maybe TRBD1 (6 bases). The CDR3 has 13 amino acids. Germline assignment: CDR1 LGHDT and CDR2 YNNKEL (reference sequence). V was shortened by 1 base and J by 8 bases, with 11 bases between the two germline ends. The CDR3 bases are TGTGCCAGCAGCCAAGGGACAGCTAGGGGCTACACCTTC. Residues: CASSQGTARGYTF.

The chain joins TRBV7-9 to TRBJ1-1; no firm D call. Trimming pared 5 bases from V and 6 bases from J, leaving 22 bases between. Germline values: CDR1 SEHNR, CDR2 FQNEAQ (reference sequence). CDR3 length: 16 residues. This chain's CDR3 is CASSPRKGITKAEAFF. The CDR3 coding sequence is TGTGCCAGCAGCCCCCGAAAGGGCATCACGAAGGCTGAAGCTTTCTTT.

The rearrangement joins TRBV5-1 to TRBJ2-2; 14 nucleotides agree with TRBD2. V was pared by 5 bases and J by 4 bases, with 10 bases of the junction left unmatched. The germline gives CDR1 SGHRS, CDR2 YFSETQ. There are 18 residues in the CDR3. CDR3 bases: TGCGCCAGCAGACATGGGACTAGCGGGAGTTTCGGCACCGGGGAGCTGTTTTTT. Translating gives CASRHGTSGSFGTGELFF.

This chain links TRBV7-9 with TRBJ1-2; no definite D call. CDR3 size: 13 residues. Trimming took 7 bases from V and 4 from J, leaving 13 bases between them. Germline-derived CDR1 and CDR2 are SEHNR and FQNEAQ (reference sequence). The chain's CDR3 is CASTPQNSYGYTF. CDR3 nucleotides: TGTGCCAGCACACCACAGAACTCCTATGGCTACACCTTC.

The rearrangement joins TRBV4-1 to TRBJ1-2; perhaps TRBD1 as D (6 bases). The CDR3 totals 16 residues. Germline assignment: CDR1 MGHRA and CDR2 YSYEKL. The V gene lost 3 bases and the J gene lost 1 base, with 15 bases spanning the gap. This chain's CDR3 is CASSQGGGRGNYGYTF. The CDR3 DNA follows: TGCGCCAGCAGCCAGGGGGGCGGTAGGGGTAACTATGGCTACACCTTC.

The rearrangement joins TRBV4-1 to TRBJ1-6; a possible D gene is TRBD1 (5 bases). The CDR3 is made up of 16 amino acids. Germline V lookup: CDR1 MGHRA, CDR2 YSYEKL. V was cut by 4 bases and J by 5 bases, with 15 bases left in between. The CDR3 nucleotides read TGCGCCAGCAGCCCCACACCACGGGGCAATAATTCACCCCTCCACTTT. This codes for CASSPTPRGNNSPLHF.

The gene calls are TRBV18 and TRBJ1-1; no reliable D call. The CDR3 runs to 14 residues. Germline V gives CDR1 KGHSH, CDR2 LQKENI. V lost 4 bases, J lost 3 bases, and 12 bases lay in between. The CDR3 here is CASSREGKDTEAFF. CDR3 nucleotides: TGTGCCAGCTCACGCGAGGGAAAGGACACTGAAGCTTTCTTT. Full variable domain (rest looked up from reference TRBV18 and TRBJ1-1): NAGVMQNPRHLVRRRGQEARLRCSPMKGHSHVYWYRQLPEEGLKFMVYLQKENIIDESGMPKERFSAEFPKEGPSILRIQQVVRGDSAAYFCASSREGKDTEAFFGQGTRLTVV.

V usage is TRBV5-4 and J usage is TRBJ2-7; possibly TRBD2 for D (6 bases). The germline V gene has CDR1 SGHNT and CDR2 YYREEE (reference sequence). Trimming left V 4 bases short and J 5 bases short, with 16 bases between. This CDR3 spans 14 amino acids. The CDR3 bases are TGTGCCAGCAGCCCGGGCAGGACTACCCACGAGCAGTACTTC. This sequence encodes CASSPGRTTHEQYF.

This chain links TRBV3-1 (or the pseudogene TRBV3-2) with TRBJ1-4, with D maybe TRBD1 (5 bases). This CDR3 region has 15 residues. The germline V gene encodes CDR1 LGHDT and CDR2 YNNKEL (reference sequence). The V and J ends lost 4 bases and 4 bases respectively, with 13 bases between them. CDR3 sequence reads: CASSRASGVNEKLFF. Written as DNA, the CDR3 is TGTGCCAGCAGCCGCGCCTCGGGGGTTAATGAAAAACTGTTTTTT.

The V call is TRBV5-1, the J call TRBJ1-1; tentative D call: TRBD1 (6 bases). Germline CDR1 SGHRS, CDR2 YFSETQ. The germline V and J ends were trimmed by 0 bases and 6 bases, with 18 bases remaining between them. The CDR3 is 16 residues long. CDR3 in amino acids: CASSLVVIGGPAEAFF. The CDR3 DNA reads TGCGCCAGCAGCTTGGTAGTGATCGGGGGGCCGGCTGAAGCTTTCTTT.

The chain uses TRBV2 and TRBJ1-5; 7 bases agree with TRBD1. The length of the CDR3 is 15 residues. Germline trimming cut 7 bases from V and 0 bases from J; bases unmatched to any gene: 6. Looked up from germline, CDR1 is SNHLY and CDR2 is FYNNEI. This CDR3 is CASTLQGTSNQPQHF. CDR3 DNA: TGTGCCAGCACGCTACAGGGGACTAGCAATCAGCCCCAGCATTTT.

In its sample, this clone was seen once. The chain links TRBV9 to TRBJ1-1, with 8 bases lining up with TRBD1. After removal of 3 bases from V and 3 bases from J, the junction contained 1 base not matched to a gene. CDR3 size: 13 residues. The germline gives CDR1 SGDLS, CDR2 YYNGEE. The CDR3 region is CASSAQGDTEAFF. The CDR3 nucleotides read TGTGCCAGCAGCGCACAGGGGGACACTGAAGCTTTCTTT.